This T cell receptor (beta chain) was identified during a study of blood T cell repertoires in COVID-19. Assay used: immunoSEQ multiplex PCR; TCRdb lists only in-frame clones, some missing. The table lists about 90,000 clones, over 75% of them singletons. In germline, CDR1 is DFQATT, CDR2 SNEGSKA (reference sequence). V was shortened by 3 bases and J by 2 bases, with 4 bases between the two germline ends. The CDR3 extends over 11 amino acids. The receptor was isolated from a human donor in a cohort sampled during active COVID-19. The specimen was peripheral blood. This chain joins TRBV20-1 and TRBJ1-2, with D unclear. Here the CDR3 DNA reads TGCAGTGCTAGCGAGAACTATGGCTACACCTTC. It specifies CSASENYGYTF.